The 3 T cell receptor beta chains below were found in one sample sequenced in a study of blood T cell repertoires in COVID-19. The data were produced by immunoSEQ multiplex PCR, yet TCRdb's version contains in-frame clones alone and is incomplete. Of 250,000 to 350,000 clones listed, around 85% are singletons. The sequenced sample consisted of peripheral blood. The receptors were sampled from a human donor with COVID-19, enrolled during active disease. The donor label of this sample is uncertain.

The chain recombines TRBV28 with TRBJ2-1; 7 nucleotides align to TRBD2. Germline CDR1 is MDHEN and CDR2 is SYDVKM. The CDR3 length is 15 residues. The junction had 8 bases not matched to a gene; V was cut back by 7 bases and J by 2 bases. CDR3 sequence: CASKTGGGTYNEQFF. In nucleotides, the CDR3 is TGTGCCAGCAAAACTGGGGGGGGGACCTACAATGAGCAGTTCTTC. Based on the CDR3 plus reference TRBV28 and TRBJ2-1, the full variable domain is DVKVTQSSRYLVKRTGEKVFLECVQDMDHENMFWYRQDPGLGLRLIYFSYDVKMKEKGDIPEGYSVSREKKERFSLILESASTNQTSMYLCASKTGGGTYNEQFFGPGTRLTVL.

This chain uses TRBV18 with TRBJ2-5, with 8 bases aligning to TRBD1. Trimming cost V 4 bases and J 2 bases; bases outside gene matches: 3. This CDR3 spans 14 amino acids. Germline V gene data show CDR1 as KGHSH and CDR2 as LQKENI. The CDR3, as DNA: TGTGCCAGCTCACTCGGACAGGGACAAGAGACCCAGTACTTC. Amino acid sequence: CASSLGQGQETQYF.

The CDR3 region is CASSSWTGGDTEAFF. In DNA form, the CDR3 reads TGTGCCAGCAGTTCGTGGACAGGGGGAGACACTGAAGCTTTCTTT. The chain uses TRBV6-5 and TRBJ1-1; 10 nucleotides agree with TRBD1. This CDR3 is 15 amino acids long. Germline loops: CDR1 MNHEY, CDR2 SVGAGI. Trimming removed 4 bases from V and 3 bases from J; junction bases left unmatched: 5.